This entry lists 25 T cell receptor beta chains sequenced from one sample in a study of PD-1 blockade in classical Hodgkin lymphoma. Sequenced by immunoSEQ multiplex PCR; TCRdb stores in-frame clones only, minus some. This sample has tens of thousands of clones, with less than 80% found just once. Time point of the sample: cycle 4 day 1 (C4D1), after more than 5 weeks of nivolumab. Relapse was seen in all patients after autologous stem cell transplantation, and brentuximab vedotin exposure was variable. Purification of CD4+ T cells from thawed PBMCs was performed via magnetic negative selection. The sample in question was CD4+ T cells from blood, obtained before the fourth cycle of nivolumab. These receptors were taken from a human donor with classical Hodgkin lymphoma.

This clone was observed a single time. V and J are TRBV28 and TRBJ2-7; 7 bases line up with TRBD1. J lost 4 bases, V lost 10 bases, and 10 bases had no gene match. The germline gives CDR1 MDHEN, CDR2 SYDVKM. The CDR3 covers 13 residues. The CDR3 DNA reads TGTGCCACGGTTGGGGACAGCCGATACGAGCAGTACTTC. Protein product: CATVGDSRYEQYF.

The chain recombines TRBV10-1 with TRBJ2-7, with D possibly TRBD2 on 5 matching bases. Germline CDR1 and CDR2: WNHNN and SYGVQD (reference sequence). The CDR3 is 13 amino acids. The ends were cut back, 7 bases at V and 3 bases at J, with 13 bases in the middle. The CDR3 protein is CASNTGELYEQYF. CDR3 nucleotides: TGCGCCAGCAATACCGGGGAACTCTACGAGCAGTACTTC.

This clone was found a few times. The CDR3, as DNA: TGCGCCAGCAGCCGGCCAGGGGCAGATACGCAGTATTTT. Its translation: CASSRPGADTQYF. The rearrangement links TRBV4-1 to TRBJ2-3; D perhaps matches TRBD1 (6 bases). V was trimmed by 4 bases and J by 4 bases, leaving 9 bases between them. Germline lookup yields CDR1 MGHRA and CDR2 YSYEKL. The CDR3 has 13 residues.

This clone was seen once. The V gene is TRBV7-9, the J gene TRBJ2-3; TRBD1 matches at 7 bases. The V gene end was trimmed by 5 bases and the J gene end by 3 bases; junction bases not matched to a gene: 5. CDR3 length: 14 residues. Germline assignment: CDR1 SEHNR and CDR2 FQNEAQ (reference sequence). The CDR3 DNA reads TGTGCCAGCAGCAAAGGGACAGTAACAGATACGCAGTATTTT. Its protein product is CASSKGTVTDTQYF.

The J gene is TRBJ2-5, the V gene TRBV5-1; TRBD2 matches 11 bases. The length of the CDR3 is 17 residues. After removal of 1 base from V and 4 bases from J, the junction contained 9 bases not matched to a gene. Germline V gene data show CDR1 as SGHRS and CDR2 as YFSETQ. The CDR3: CASSLLSGGDPGETQYF. The CDR3 DNA reads as TGCGCCAGCAGCTTGCTTAGCGGGGGGGACCCTGGAGAGACCCAGTACTTC.

This sequence joins TRBV6-5 and TRBJ2-2; 9 bases fit TRBD2. V dropped 2 bases and J dropped 4; count of bases not matched to a gene: 5. The germline CDR1 and CDR2 sequences are MNHEY and SVGAGI. The CDR3 is made up of 16 amino acids. In DNA, the CDR3 is TGTGCCAGCAGTTACGCGGGGGGGCCTATCACCGGGGAGCTGTTTTTT. Protein sequence: CASSYAGGPITGELFF.

The chain has TRBV6-5 and TRBJ2-1; the D is unclear. CDR1 and CDR2 from the germline V gene are MNHEY and SVGAGI. V was trimmed by 4 bases and J by 0 bases, leaving 10 bases between them. The CDR3 length is 15 residues. CDR3 DNA sequence: TGTGCCAGCAGTTCTACCCTTAGCTCCTACAATGAGCAGTTCTTC. It is translated as CASSSTLSSYNEQFF.

This chain connects TRBV5-8 to TRBJ1-3; weak D call: TRBD1 (6 bases). The CDR3 runs to 15 residues. CDR1 is SGHTS, CDR2 YDEGEE, per germline. The V end lost 4 bases, the J end lost 0 bases, and 11 bases lay between the germline ends. The CDR3 is CASSLQGLSGNTIYF. The CDR3 nucleotides read TGTGCCAGCAGCCTACAGGGCCTCTCTGGAAACACCATATATTTT.

The V call is TRBV6-1, the J call TRBJ2-2; D unclear. There are 14 residues in the CDR3. Germline V lookup: CDR1 MNHNS, CDR2 SASEGT. With 4 bases removed from V and 0 bases from J, the gap between germline ends came to 6 bases. In DNA form, the CDR3 reads TGTGCCAGCAGTGGACTGCCGAACACCGGGGAGCTGTTTTTT. It encodes CASSGLPNTGELFF.

A single count supports this clone. The chain joins TRBV18 to TRBJ2-3; 8 bases match TRBD2. Germline CDR1 and CDR2: KGHSH and LQKENI. This CDR3 has 14 amino acids. With V trimmed by 3 bases and J by 3 bases, 2 bases remained unmatched. This CDR3 reads CASSPASGTDTQYF. CDR3 DNA sequence: TGTGCCAGCTCACCCGCTAGCGGGACAGATACGCAGTATTTT. The variable domain in full, completed from reference TRBV18 and TRBJ2-3, reads NAGVMQNPRHLVRRRGQEARLRCSPMKGHSHVYWYRQLPEEGLKFMVYLQKENIIDESGMPKERFSAEFPKEGPSILRIQQVVRGDSAAYFCASSPASGTDTQYFGPGTRLTVL.

J is TRBJ2-6 and V is TRBV4-1, with D maybe TRBD1 (5 bases). Trimming removed 4 bases at V and 4 bases at J, with 14 bases between. The CDR3 covers 16 residues. Germline V gene lookup returns CDR1 MGHRA and CDR2 YSYEKL. The CDR3 here is CASSRMTVRGANVLTF. In DNA, the CDR3 is TGCGCCAGCAGCCGAATGACAGTTCGCGGGGCCAACGTCCTGACTTTC.

V usage is TRBV6-1 and J usage is TRBJ2-7; tentative D call: TRBD2 (5 bases). CDR3 length: 14 residues. CDR1 and CDR2 (germline): MNHNS, SASEGT. V lost 7 bases and J lost 3, with 16 bases in between. CDR3 nucleotides: TGTGCCAGCATTACGACTAAAGACCACTACGAGCAGTACTTC. Protein sequence: CASITTKDHYEQYF.

This clone turned up a few times. The chain recombines TRBV19 with TRBJ2-3; TRBD2 aligns across 8 bases. The CDR3 sequence is 15 residues long. The germline gives CDR1 LNHDA, CDR2 SQIVND (reference sequence). The ends lost 7 bases at V and 8 bases at J; junction bases unmatched: 14. The CDR3 region is CASTSLAERGSTQYF. For the CDR3, the DNA is TGTGCCAGTACCTCACTAGCGGAGAGAGGGAGTACGCAGTATTTT.

This chain connects TRBV7-3 to TRBJ2-5, with D possibly being TRBD2 (6 bases). TRBJ2-7 explains the end of the DNA better; the J call may be wrong. The germline V gene encodes CDR1 SGHTA and CDR2 FQGTGA. This CDR3 region has 13 residues. Written as DNA, the CDR3 is TGTGCCAGCAGTCCCGGGGGTTCCTACGAGCAGTACTTC. This gives the protein CASSPGGSYEQYF.

The CDR3 DNA follows: TGTGCCAGCAGCTCCGGACAGGGGGCAGCCGGGGAGCTGTTTTTT. This codes for CASSSGQGAAGELFF. This chain uses TRBV7-9 with TRBJ2-2, with 11 bases identical to TRBD1. V trimming: 4 bases; J trimming: 6 bases; junction bases outside the gene matches: 4. Germline values: CDR1 SEHNR, CDR2 FQNEAQ (reference sequence). The CDR3 runs to 15 residues. Based on the CDR3 plus reference TRBV7-9 and TRBJ2-2, the full variable domain is DTGVSQNPRHKITKRGQNVTFRCDPISEHNRLYWYRQTLGQGPEFLTYFQNEAQLEKSRLLSDRFSAERPKGSFSTLEIQRTEQGDSAMYLCASSSGQGAAGELFFGEGSRLTVL.

This chain uses TRBV11-3 with TRBJ2-1; D might be TRBD1 (6 bases). This CDR3 comprises 15 residues. Germline V gene sequence: CDR1 SGHNT, CDR2 YENEEA. V was pared by 1 base and J by 2 bases, with 9 bases between. CDR3 protein: CASSLGQGPYNEQFF. CDR3 bases: TGTGCCAGCAGCTTAGGCCAGGGGCCCTACAATGAGCAGTTCTTC.

V is TRBV18 and J is TRBJ2-5; 7 nucleotides match TRBD1. The CDR3 totals 15 residues. Germline assignment: CDR1 KGHSH and CDR2 LQKENI. V lost 0 bases and J lost 1; bases outside the gene matches: 2. CDR3 protein: CASSPPGTVQETQYF. The CDR3 nucleotides are TGTGCCAGCTCACCACCCGGGACAGTCCAAGAGACCCAGTACTTC.

The gene calls are TRBV7-2 and TRBJ2-1, with TRBD1 as a possible D gene (5 bases). The CDR3 runs 12 residues. CDR1 is SGHTA and CDR2 is FQGNSA in the germline V gene. With 3 bases removed from V and 15 bases from J, the gap between germline ends came to 15 bases. The CDR3 nucleotides read TGTGCCAGCAGCTTGTTCAGGGCACCTCGGTTCTTC. Its protein is CASSLFRAPRFF.

The genes are TRBV2 and TRBJ1-4, with D uncertain. Germline CDR1 is SNHLY and CDR2 is FYNNEI. The CDR3 spans 15 residues. Trimming stripped 2 bases from V and 5 bases from J, with 12 bases between. CDR3 DNA: TGTGCCAGCAGTGAACGGGAGTCCATCAATGAAAAACTGTTTTTT. Residues: CASSERESINEKLFF.

The chain carries TRBV23-1 and TRBJ1-5; D uncertain. TRBV23-1 falls under the ORF class, with uncertain function. The ends were cut back, 0 bases at V and 3 bases at J, with 9 bases in the middle. The CDR3 has 15 residues. The CDR3 region has the DNA TGCGCCAGCAGTCAATCCCTTGGGTTCAATCAGCCCCAGCATTTT. Its translation: CASSQSLGFNQPQHF.

CDR3 in amino acids: CASSLAGDGYTF. CDR3 sequence (DNA): TGTGCCAGCAGCTTAGCCGGGGACGGCTACACCTTC. The chain carries TRBV7-9 and TRBJ1-2, with D tentatively TRBD1 (5 bases). V lost 0 bases and J 8 bases, leaving 7 bases between the germline ends. Looked up from germline, CDR1 is SEHNR and CDR2 is FQNEAQ (reference sequence). The CDR3 covers 12 residues. The whole variable domain, filled in from reference TRBV7-9 and TRBJ1-2, reads DTGVSQNPRHKITKRGQNVTFRCDPISEHNRLYWYRQTLGQGPEFLTYFQNEAQLEKSRLLSDRFSAERPKGSFSTLEIQRTEQGDSAMYLCASSLAGDGYTFGSGTRLTVV.

The chain uses TRBV27 and TRBJ2-3; D call uncertain. The length of the CDR3 is 13 residues. V lost 6 bases, J lost 4 bases, and 11 bases lay in between. The germline gives CDR1 MNHEY, CDR2 SMNVEV (reference sequence). CDR3 residues: CASRTPGPDTQYF. The CDR3 DNA reads as TGTGCCAGCAGGACTCCCGGGCCAGATACGCAGTATTTT.

The chain is built from TRBV5-1 and TRBJ1-4; tentative D call: TRBD1 (6 bases). The ends were cut back, 0 bases at V and 8 bases at J, with 14 bases in the middle. The germline V gene has CDR1 SGHRS and CDR2 YFSETQ. The CDR3 has 15 amino acids. CDR3 in amino acids: CASSLGGHPGEKLFF. The CDR3 DNA sequence: TGCGCCAGCAGCTTGGGGGGACACCCTGGGGAAAAACTGTTTTTT.

The rearrangement joins TRBV6-5 to TRBJ1-1; D uncertain. The CDR3 totals 12 residues. The germline V gene encodes CDR1 MNHEY and CDR2 SVGAGI. Trimming took off 4 bases at V and 9 bases at J, with 12 bases between the two ends. The DNA for the CDR3 is TGTGCCAGCAGTTCCAGGACGCCCCAAGCTTTCTTT. It translates to CASSSRTPQAFF.

The chain uses TRBV6-1 and TRBJ1-4; 7 nucleotides line up with TRBD1. The ends lost 2 bases at V and 5 bases at J; junction bases unmatched: 8. The germline V gene has CDR1 MNHNS and CDR2 SASEGT. The CDR3 loop spans 16 amino acids. The CDR3 bases are TGTGCCAGCAGTGAACCCCCAGGGGGTTGGAATGAAAAACTGTTTTTT. It translates to CASSEPPGGWNEKLFF.